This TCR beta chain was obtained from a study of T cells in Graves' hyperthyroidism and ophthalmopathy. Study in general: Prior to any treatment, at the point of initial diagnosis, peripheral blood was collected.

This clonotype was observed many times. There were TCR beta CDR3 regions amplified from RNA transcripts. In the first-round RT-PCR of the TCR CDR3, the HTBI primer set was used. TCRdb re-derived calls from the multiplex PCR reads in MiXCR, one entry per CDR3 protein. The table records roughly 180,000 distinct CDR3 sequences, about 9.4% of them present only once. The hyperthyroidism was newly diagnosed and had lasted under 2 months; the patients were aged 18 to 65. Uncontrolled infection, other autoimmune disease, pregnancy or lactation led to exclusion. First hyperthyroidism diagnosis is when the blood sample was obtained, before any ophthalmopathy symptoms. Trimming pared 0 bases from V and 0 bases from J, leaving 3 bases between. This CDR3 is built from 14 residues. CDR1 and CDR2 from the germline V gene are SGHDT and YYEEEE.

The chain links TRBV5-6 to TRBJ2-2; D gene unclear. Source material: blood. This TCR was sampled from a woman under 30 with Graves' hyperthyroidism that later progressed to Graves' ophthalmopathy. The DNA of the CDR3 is TGTGCCAGCAGCTTGGTCGCGAACACCGGGGAGCTGTTTTTT. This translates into CASSLVANTGELFF.